Below are 9 T cell receptor beta chains sequenced from a single sample in a study of T cells after yellow fever vaccination. TCRdb analysed the 5' RACE reads with MiXCR anew, one entry per CDR3 protein. The table lists over 10,000 distinct CDR3 sequences, about 5.8% of them singletons, with around 1% in the top ten. The sequenced sample was PBMCs, either bulk or a sorted T-cell subset (CD4+, CD8+, memory, or dextramer-sorted; not recorded which), obtained on the day of the yellow fever booster vaccination. Receptors were obtained from a man younger than 40 who received the YFV17D yellow fever vaccine.

By sample share, this clonotype is medium-sized (0.01 to 0.1%). The chain joins TRBV28 to TRBJ2-1; 13 bases agree with TRBD2. Trimming cost V 7 bases and J 12 bases; bases outside gene matches: 15. CDR1 is MDHEN and CDR2 is SYDVKM in the germline V gene. This CDR3 region has 16 residues. CDR3 region: CASKALGLAGPKLQFF. CDR3 nucleotides: TGTGCCAGCAAAGCTCTGGGACTAGCGGGACCTAAGTTGCAGTTCTTC. Supplemented by reference TRBV28 and TRBJ2-1, the full variable domain reads DVKVTQSSRYLVKRTGEKVFLECVQDMDHENMFWYRQDPGLGLRLIYFSYDVKMKEKGDIPEGYSVSREKKERFSLILESASTNQTSMYLCASKALGLAGPKLQFFGPGTRLTVL.

This clonotype was seen at least ten times. V usage is TRBV3-1 and J usage is TRBJ2-1; D is undetermined. Germline V CDR1 and CDR2: LGHDT, YNNKEL (reference sequence). Trimming removed 4 bases at V and 5 bases at J, with 6 bases between. The CDR3 runs to 12 residues. This CDR3 reads CASSPLDNEQFF. The CDR3 nucleotides read TGTGCCAGCAGCCCTTTGGACAATGAGCAGTTCTTC.

In its sample, this clonotype ranks as medium-sized. The chain carries TRBV5-1 and TRBJ2-3; D is undetermined. Trimming took off 0 bases at V and 5 bases at J, with 16 bases between the two ends. Germline V gives CDR1 SGHRS, CDR2 YFSETQ. This CDR3 is built from 16 residues. DNA for the CDR3: TGCGCCAGCAGCTTGGGTCTTCGAACTCCGGGAGATACGCAGTATTTT. It specifies CASSLGLRTPGDTQYF.

This clonotype has ten or more counts. The chain couples TRBV18 to TRBJ2-3; D perhaps matches TRBD2 (5 bases). CDR3 length: 15 amino acids. Looked up from germline, CDR1 is KGHSH and CDR2 is LQKENI. Trimming stripped 5 bases from V and 4 bases from J, with 16 bases between. CDR3 protein: CASSFGSGWADTQYF. Here the CDR3 DNA reads TGTGCCAGCTCATTCGGATCGGGGTGGGCAGATACGCAGTATTTT.

Ten or more counts support this clonotype. This chain links TRBV24-1 with TRBJ2-3; possibly TRBD1 for D (6 bases). V lost 4 bases, J lost 2 bases, and 9 bases lay in between. This CDR3 is built from 14 residues. The germline V gene encodes CDR1 KGHDR and CDR2 SFDVKD. In DNA, the CDR3 is TGTGCCACCAGTGAACAGGGCCCCACAGATACGCAGTATTTT. Translating gives CATSEQGPTDTQYF.

Turning to this clonotype: An end of the junction does not agree with germline; a read error may underlie this. The chain couples TRBV29-1 to TRBJ2-1; D call uncertain. Per germline, CDR1 SQVTM and CDR2 ANQGSEA. The CDR3 extends over 14 amino acids. DNA for the CDR3: TGCAGCGGTCAAAGCGCGAGCTCCTACAATGAGCTGTTCTTC. Its protein is CSGQSASSYNELFF.

This clonotype was counted only a few times. The gene calls are TRBV6-2 or TRBV6-3 and TRBJ2-7; possibly TRBD1 for D (5 bases). The CDR3 extends over 12 amino acids. CDR1 and CDR2 from the germline V gene are MNHEY and SVGEGT. V was trimmed by 7 bases and J by 3 bases, leaving 10 bases between them. CDR3 residues: CASKSTDYEQYF. The CDR3 region has the DNA TGTGCCAGCAAATCGACAGACTACGAGCAGTACTTC.

This clonotype is medium-sized in the sample. This chain links TRBV29-1 with TRBJ1-5; the D gene is possibly TRBD1 (5 bases). CDR1 and CDR2 from the germline V gene are SQVTM and ANQGSEA. Between the trimmed V and J ends, which lost 4 bases and 7 bases, there was a span of 14 bases. The CDR3 is 13 residues long. CDR3 residues: CSVGWGDRQPQHF. DNA for the CDR3: TGCAGCGTTGGGTGGGGGGATCGACAGCCCCAGCATTTT.

For this clonotype: At one of its ends the junction is not consistent with the germline gene, which may arise from a read error. The chain combines TRBV5-4 with TRBJ1-3; a possible D gene is TRBD1 (5 bases). Germline-derived CDR1 and CDR2 are SGHNT and YYREEE (reference sequence). This CDR3 contains 16 residues. CDR3 bases: TGTGCCATCAGCTTGGGGCACCTAGGCTCTGGAAACACCATATATTTT. Translating it yields CAISLGHLGSGNTIYF.